This TCR beta chain appears in the sequencing data of a study of T cells in Graves' hyperthyroidism and ophthalmopathy. Absent ophthalmopathy progression within 18 months defined stable Graves' hyperthyroidism. Under 12 ml fresh peripheral blood yielded the PBMCs. Of note for this clonotype: Its antigen is unknown. A read error may be the cause here, since a much bigger clone is one base away.

TCR beta CDR3 regions were amplified from RNA. The study used the HTBI primer set for a first-round RT-PCR of the TCR CDR3. TCRdb independently ran MiXCR on the multiplex PCR reads; one entry per CDR3 protein. Altogether around 580,000 distinct CDR3 sequences are present, approximately 15% being singletons, with the ten largest covering around 18%. Whole-study results and caveats: The model predicted ophthalmopathy a median roughly six months before onset.

Per the germline V gene, CDR1 is SNHLY and CDR2 is FYNNEI. This CDR3 contains 12 residues. V is TRBV2 and J is TRBJ1-1; unclear D gene. The specimen was blood. The sequence was obtained from a woman aged 18-29 years with Graves' hyperthyroidism. The CDR3 nucleotides are TGTGGCAGCAGTGAATCCCTGTCAAGAGCTTTCTTT. Translating it yields CGSSESLSRAFF.